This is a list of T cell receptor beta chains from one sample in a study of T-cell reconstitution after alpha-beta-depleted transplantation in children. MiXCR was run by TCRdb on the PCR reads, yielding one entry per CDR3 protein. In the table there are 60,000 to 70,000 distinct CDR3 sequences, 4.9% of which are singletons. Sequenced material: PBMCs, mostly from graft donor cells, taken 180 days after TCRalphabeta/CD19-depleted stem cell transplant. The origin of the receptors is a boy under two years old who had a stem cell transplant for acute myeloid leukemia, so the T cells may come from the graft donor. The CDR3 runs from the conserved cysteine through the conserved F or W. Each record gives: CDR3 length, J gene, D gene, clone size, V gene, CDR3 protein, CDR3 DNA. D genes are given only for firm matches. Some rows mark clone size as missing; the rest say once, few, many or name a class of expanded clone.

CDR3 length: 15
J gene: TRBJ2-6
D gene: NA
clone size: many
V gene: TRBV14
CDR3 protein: CASSPRVNGANVLTF
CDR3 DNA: TGTGCCAGCAGCCCTCGGGTAAATGGGGCCAACGTCCTGACTTTC

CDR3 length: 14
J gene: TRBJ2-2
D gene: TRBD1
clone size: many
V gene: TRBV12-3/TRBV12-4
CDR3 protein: CASTWDRGVGELFF
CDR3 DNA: TGTGCCAGCACCTGGGACAGGGGGGTCGGGGAGCTGTTTTTT

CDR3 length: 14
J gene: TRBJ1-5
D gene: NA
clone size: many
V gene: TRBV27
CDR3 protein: CASSFRYSNQPQHF
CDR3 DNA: TGTGCCAGCAGTTTCCGCTATAGCAATCAGCCCCAGCATTTT

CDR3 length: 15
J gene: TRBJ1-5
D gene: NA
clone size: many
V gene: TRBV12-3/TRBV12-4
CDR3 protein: CASSLVGEWGQPQHF
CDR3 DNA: TGTGCCAGCAGTTTAGTCGGGGAGTGGGGTCAGCCCCAGCATTTT

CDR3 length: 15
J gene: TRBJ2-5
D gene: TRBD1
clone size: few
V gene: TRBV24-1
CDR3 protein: CATSEGTGIQETQYF
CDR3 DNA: TGTGCCACCAGTGAAGGGACAGGGATACAAGAGACCCAGTACTTC

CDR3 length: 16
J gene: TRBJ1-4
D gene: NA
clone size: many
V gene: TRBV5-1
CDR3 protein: CASSLAGGVRDEKLFF
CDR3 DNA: TGCGCCAGCAGCTTGGCCGGGGGGGTCAGAGATGAAAAACTGTTTTTT

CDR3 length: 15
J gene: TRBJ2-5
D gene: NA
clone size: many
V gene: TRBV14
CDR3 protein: CASSQDELTGETQYF
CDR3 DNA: TGTGCCAGCAGCCAAGATGAATTGACGGGAGAGACCCAGTACTTC

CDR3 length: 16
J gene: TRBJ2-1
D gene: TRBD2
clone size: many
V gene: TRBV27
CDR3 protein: CASSLLTSGGYNEQFF
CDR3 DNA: TGTGCCAGCAGTTTACTGACTAGCGGGGGGTACAATGAGCAGTTCTTC

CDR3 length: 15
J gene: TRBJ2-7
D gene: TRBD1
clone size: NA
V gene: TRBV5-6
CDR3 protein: CASSHKGQQGYEQYF
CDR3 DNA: TGTGCCAGCAGCCATAAGGGACAGCAAGGTTACGAGCAGTACTTC

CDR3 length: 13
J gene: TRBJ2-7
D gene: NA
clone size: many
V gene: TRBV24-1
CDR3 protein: CATSGQYHYEQYF
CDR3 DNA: TGTGCCACCAGTGGACAGTACCACTACGAGCAGTACTTC

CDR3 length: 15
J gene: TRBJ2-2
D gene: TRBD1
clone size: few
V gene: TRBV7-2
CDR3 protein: CASSRDSTNTGELFF
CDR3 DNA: TGTGCCAGCAGCCGGGACAGCACGAACACCGGGGAGCTGTTTTTT

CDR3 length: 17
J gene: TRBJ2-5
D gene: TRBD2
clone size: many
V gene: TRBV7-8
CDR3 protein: CASSLGGGLAGGETQYF
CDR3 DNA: TGTGCCAGCAGCTTAGGGGGCGGACTAGCGGGGGGAGAGACCCAGTACTTC

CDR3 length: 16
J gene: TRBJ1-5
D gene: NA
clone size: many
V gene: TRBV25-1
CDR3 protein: CASSESGAPMNQPQHF
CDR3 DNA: TGTGCCAGCAGTGAGTCCGGGGCTCCCATGAATCAGCCCCAGCATTTT

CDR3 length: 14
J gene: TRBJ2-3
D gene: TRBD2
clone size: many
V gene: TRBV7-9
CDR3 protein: CASSWYGEGDTQYF
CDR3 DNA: TGTGCCAGCAGCTGGTACGGGGAGGGGGATACGCAGTATTTT

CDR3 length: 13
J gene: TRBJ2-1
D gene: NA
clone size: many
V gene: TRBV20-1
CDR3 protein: CSAHSYLASEQFF
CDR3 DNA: TGCAGTGCCCACTCTTACCTAGCTAGTGAGCAGTTCTTC

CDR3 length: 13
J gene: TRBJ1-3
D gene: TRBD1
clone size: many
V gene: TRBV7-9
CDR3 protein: CASSLIQGNTIYF
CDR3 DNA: TGTGCCAGCAGCCTTATACAGGGGAACACCATATATTTT

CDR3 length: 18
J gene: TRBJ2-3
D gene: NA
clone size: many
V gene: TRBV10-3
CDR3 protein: CAISESATGTIHTDTQYF
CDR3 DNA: TGTGCCATCAGTGAGTCTGCCACCGGGACAATTCACACAGATACGCAGTATTTT

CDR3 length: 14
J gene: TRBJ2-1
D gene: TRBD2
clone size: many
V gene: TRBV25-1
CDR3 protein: CASSPSGLYNEQFF
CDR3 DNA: TGTGCCAGCAGCCCTAGCGGATTATACAATGAGCAGTTCTTC

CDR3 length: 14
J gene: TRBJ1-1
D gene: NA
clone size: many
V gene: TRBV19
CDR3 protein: CASYPGPIGTEAFF
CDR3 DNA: TGTGCCAGTTATCCGGGACCAATTGGCACTGAAGCTTTCTTT

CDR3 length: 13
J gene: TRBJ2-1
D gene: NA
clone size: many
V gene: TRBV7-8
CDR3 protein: CASSPLGYNEQFF
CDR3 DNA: TGTGCCAGCAGCCCCCTGGGTTACAATGAGCAGTTCTTC

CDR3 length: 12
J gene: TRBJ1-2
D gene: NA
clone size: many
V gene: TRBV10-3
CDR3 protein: CAISVGVYGYTF
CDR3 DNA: TGTGCCATCAGTGTAGGAGTCTATGGCTACACCTTC

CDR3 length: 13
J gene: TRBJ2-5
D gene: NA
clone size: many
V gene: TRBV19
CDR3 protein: CASSVGTQETQYF
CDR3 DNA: TGTGCCAGTAGTGTCGGGACCCAAGAGACCCAGTACTTC